The clone carrying this T cell receptor beta chain was recorded a few times. The antigen remains undetermined. This specimen comes from a study of cytomegalovirus exposure and HLA in healthy donors. Overall study findings and caveats: Reports described diagnosis of cytomegalovirus status by the classifier as highly specific and sensitive. Analysis was carried out at a later point, and it linked a missense DCLRE1C variant to TCR beta V- and J-gene trimming.

Likely unrecorded immune exposures existed in these nominally healthy donors. Germline CDR1 and CDR2: SNHLY and FYNNEI. This CDR3 has 15 amino acids. Trimming pared 5 bases from V and 2 bases from J, leaving 14 bases between. Primers included in the PCR were 60 Vbeta and 13 Jbeta primers. TCRdb's table, derived via immunoSEQ multiplex PCR, lists solely in-frame clones and lacks some. The sample has 150,000 to 200,000 clones, 80% seen once; the top ten hold about 9.7%. The receptor's source is a man aged 18 to 35 in good health and CMV-seropositive. The chain employs TRBV2 and TRBJ2-3, with D possibly TRBD2 on 6 matching bases. The sample was PBMCs. CDR3 nucleotide sequence: TGTGCCAGCAGTTTTAGTGGGGGGTACACAGATACGCAGTATTTT. Its protein is CASSFSGGYTDTQYF.